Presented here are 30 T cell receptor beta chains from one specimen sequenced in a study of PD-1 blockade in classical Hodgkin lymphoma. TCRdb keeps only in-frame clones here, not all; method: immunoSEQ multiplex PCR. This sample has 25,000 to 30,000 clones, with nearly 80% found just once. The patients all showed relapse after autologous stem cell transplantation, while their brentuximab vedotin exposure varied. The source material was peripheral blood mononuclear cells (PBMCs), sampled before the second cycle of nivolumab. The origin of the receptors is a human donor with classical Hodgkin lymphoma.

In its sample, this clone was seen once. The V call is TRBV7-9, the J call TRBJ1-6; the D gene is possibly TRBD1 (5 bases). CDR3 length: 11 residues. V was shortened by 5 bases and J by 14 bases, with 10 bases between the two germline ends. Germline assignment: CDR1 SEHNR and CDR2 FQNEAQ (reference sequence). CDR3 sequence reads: CASSIGGALHF. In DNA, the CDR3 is TGTGCCAGCAGCATAGGAGGGGCCCTCCACTTT.

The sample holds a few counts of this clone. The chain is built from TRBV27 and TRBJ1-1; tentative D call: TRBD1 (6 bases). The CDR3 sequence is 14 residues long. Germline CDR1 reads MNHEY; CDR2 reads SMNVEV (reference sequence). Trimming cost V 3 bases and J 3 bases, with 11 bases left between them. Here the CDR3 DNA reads TGTGCCAGCAGTTTTCACAGGGAGGACACTGAAGCTTTCTTT. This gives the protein CASSFHREDTEAFF.

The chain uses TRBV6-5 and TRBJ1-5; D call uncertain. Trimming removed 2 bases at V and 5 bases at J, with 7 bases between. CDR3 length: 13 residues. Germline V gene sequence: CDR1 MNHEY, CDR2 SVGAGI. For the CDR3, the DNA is TGTGCCAGCAGTTACGGAGTGGATCAGCCCCAGCATTTT. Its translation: CASSYGVDQPQHF.

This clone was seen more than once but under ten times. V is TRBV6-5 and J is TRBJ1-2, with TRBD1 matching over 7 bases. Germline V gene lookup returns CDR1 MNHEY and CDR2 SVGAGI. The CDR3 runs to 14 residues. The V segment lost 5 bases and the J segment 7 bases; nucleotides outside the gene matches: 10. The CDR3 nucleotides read TGTGCCAGCAGTCCGGGACAGCCAAGGGGTGGCTACACCTTC. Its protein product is CASSPGQPRGGYTF.

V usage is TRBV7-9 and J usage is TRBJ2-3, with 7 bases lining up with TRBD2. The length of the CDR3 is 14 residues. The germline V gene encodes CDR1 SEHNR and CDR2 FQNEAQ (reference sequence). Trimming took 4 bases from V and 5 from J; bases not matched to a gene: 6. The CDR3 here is CASSYGTTGDTQYF. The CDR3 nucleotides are TGTGCCAGCAGCTACGGGACTACCGGAGATACGCAGTATTTT.

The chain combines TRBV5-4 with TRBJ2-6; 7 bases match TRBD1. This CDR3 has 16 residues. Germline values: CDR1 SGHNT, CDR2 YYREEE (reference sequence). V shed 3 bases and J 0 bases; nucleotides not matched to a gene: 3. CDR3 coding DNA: TGTGCCAGCAGCTGGACAGGAGGCTCTGGGGCCAACGTCCTGACTTTC. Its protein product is CASSWTGGSGANVLTF. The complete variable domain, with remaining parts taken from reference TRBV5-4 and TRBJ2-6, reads ETGVTQSPTHLIKTRGQQVTLRCSSQSGHNTVSWYQQALGQGPQFIFQYYREEENGRGNFPPRFSGLQFPNYSSELNVNALELDDSALYLCASSWTGGSGANVLTFGAGSRLTVL.

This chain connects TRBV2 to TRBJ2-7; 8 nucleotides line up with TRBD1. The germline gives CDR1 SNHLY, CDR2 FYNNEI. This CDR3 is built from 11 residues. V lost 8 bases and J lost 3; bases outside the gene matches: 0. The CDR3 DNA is TGTGCCAGCGGGACAGGCTACGAGCAGTACTTC. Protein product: CASGTGYEQYF.

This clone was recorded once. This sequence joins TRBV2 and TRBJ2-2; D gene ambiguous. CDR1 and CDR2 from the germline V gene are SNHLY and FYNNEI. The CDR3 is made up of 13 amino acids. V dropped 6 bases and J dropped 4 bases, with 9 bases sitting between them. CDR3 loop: CASRADGTGELFF. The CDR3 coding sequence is TGTGCCAGCAGAGCAGACGGCACCGGGGAGCTGTTTTTT.

The CDR3 sequence is CASSLWLRSGTDTQYF. The DNA for the CDR3 is TGTGCCAGCAGCTTATGGTTACGGTCGGGCACAGATACGCAGTATTTT. The rearrangement joins TRBV7-9 to TRBJ2-3, with D unclear. Trimming took off 2 bases at V and 1 base at J, with 13 bases between the two ends. This CDR3 spans 16 amino acids. Germline V gene sequence: CDR1 SEHNR, CDR2 FQNEAQ (reference sequence). Filled out from reference TRBV7-9 and TRBJ2-3, the complete variable domain reads DTGVSQNPRHKITKRGQNVTFRCDPISEHNRLYWYRQTLGQGPEFLTYFQNEAQLEKSRLLSDRFSAERPKGSFSTLEIQRTEQGDSAMYLCASSLWLRSGTDTQYFGPGTRLTVL.

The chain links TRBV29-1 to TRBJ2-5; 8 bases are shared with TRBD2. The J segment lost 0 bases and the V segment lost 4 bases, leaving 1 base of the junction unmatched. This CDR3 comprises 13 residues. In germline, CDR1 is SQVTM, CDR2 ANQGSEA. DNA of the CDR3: TGCAGCGTTGGGACTAGCAACCAAGAGACCCAGTACTTC. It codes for CSVGTSNQETQYF.

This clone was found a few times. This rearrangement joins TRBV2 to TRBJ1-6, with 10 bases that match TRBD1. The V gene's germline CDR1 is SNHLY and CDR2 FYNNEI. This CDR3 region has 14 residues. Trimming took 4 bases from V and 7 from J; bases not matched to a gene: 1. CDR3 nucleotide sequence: TGTGCCAGCAGTGGGGGACAGGGGAATTCACCCCTCCACTTT. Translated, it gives CASSGGQGNSPLHF.

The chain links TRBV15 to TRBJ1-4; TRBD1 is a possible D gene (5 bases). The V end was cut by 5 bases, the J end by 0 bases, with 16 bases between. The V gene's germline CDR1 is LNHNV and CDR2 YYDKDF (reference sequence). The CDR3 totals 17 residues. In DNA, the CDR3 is TGTGCCACCAGCTTGCAGGGTGGGGCTGCAACTAATGAAAAACTGTTTTTT. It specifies CATSLQGGAATNEKLFF.

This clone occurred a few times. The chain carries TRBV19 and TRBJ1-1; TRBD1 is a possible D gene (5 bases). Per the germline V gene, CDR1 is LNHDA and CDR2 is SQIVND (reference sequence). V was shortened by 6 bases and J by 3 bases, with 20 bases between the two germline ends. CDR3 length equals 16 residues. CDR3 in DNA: TGTGCCAGTAGCTTTTGGGGCAGGCTTAAGGACACTGAAGCTTTCTTT. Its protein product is CASSFWGRLKDTEAFF.

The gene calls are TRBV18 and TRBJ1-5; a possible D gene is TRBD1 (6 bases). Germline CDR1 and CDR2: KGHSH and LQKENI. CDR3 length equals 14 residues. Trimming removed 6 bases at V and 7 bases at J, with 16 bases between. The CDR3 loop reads CASSQYRDGQPQHF. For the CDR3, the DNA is TGTGCCAGCTCGCAATACAGGGACGGGCAGCCCCAGCATTTT.

The CDR3 DNA is TGTGCCAGCAACCCCGGGGGAACTCCTGGAAACACCATATATTTT. It translates to CASNPGGTPGNTIYF. This chain connects TRBV28 to TRBJ1-3; maybe TRBD1 (5 bases). V lost 7 bases to trimming and J lost 2 bases, with 15 bases between them. CDR3 length: 15 amino acids. The germline gives CDR1 MDHEN, CDR2 SYDVKM.

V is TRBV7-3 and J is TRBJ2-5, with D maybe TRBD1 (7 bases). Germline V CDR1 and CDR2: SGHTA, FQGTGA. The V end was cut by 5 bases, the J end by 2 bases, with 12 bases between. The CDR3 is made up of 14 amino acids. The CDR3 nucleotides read TGTGCCAGCAGCCGTCAGGGGGGTCAAGAGACCCAGTACTTC. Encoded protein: CASSRQGGQETQYF.

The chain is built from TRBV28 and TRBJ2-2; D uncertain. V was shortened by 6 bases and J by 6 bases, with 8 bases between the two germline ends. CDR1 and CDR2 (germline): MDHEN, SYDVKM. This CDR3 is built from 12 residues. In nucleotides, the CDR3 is TGTGCCAGCAGGTCTGGCTCCGGGGAGCTGTTTTTT. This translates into CASRSGSGELFF.

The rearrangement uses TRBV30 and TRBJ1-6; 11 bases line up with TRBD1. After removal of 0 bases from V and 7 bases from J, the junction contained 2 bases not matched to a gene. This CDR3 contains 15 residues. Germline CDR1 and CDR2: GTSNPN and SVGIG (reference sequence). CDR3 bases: TGTGCCTGGAGTGTCTGGACAGGGGGCAATTCACCCCTCCACTTT. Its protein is CAWSVWTGGNSPLHF.

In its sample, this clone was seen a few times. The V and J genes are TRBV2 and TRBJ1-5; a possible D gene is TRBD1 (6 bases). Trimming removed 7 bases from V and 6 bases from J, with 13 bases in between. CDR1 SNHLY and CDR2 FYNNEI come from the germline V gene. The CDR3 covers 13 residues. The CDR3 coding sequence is TGTGCCAGCAATCAAGGGGGGCTTCAGCCCCAGCATTTT. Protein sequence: CASNQGGLQPQHF. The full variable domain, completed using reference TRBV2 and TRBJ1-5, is EPEVTQTPSHQVTQMGQEVILRCVPISNHLYFYWYRQILGQKVEFLVSFYNNEISEKSEIFDDQFSVERPDGSNFTLKIRSTKLEDSAMYFCASNQGGLQPQHFGDGTRLSIL.

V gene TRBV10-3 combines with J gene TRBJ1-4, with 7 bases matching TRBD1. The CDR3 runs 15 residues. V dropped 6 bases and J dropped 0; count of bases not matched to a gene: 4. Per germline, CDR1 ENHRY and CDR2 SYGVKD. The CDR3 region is CAIRGDSATNEKLFF. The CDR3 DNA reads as TGTGCCATCAGGGGGGACAGCGCAACTAATGAAAAACTGTTTTTT.

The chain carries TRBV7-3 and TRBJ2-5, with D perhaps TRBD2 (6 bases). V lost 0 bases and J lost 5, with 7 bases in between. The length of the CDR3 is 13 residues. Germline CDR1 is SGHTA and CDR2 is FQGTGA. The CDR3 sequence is CASSLTAGETQYF. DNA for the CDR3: TGTGCCAGCAGCTTAACGGCGGGGGAGACCCAGTACTTC.

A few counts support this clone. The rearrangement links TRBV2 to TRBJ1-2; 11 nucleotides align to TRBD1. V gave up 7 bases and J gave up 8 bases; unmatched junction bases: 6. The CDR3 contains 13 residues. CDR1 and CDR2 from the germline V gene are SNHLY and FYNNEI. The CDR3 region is CASNPDRGLGYTF. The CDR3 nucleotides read TGTGCCAGCAACCCGGACAGGGGGCTAGGCTACACCTTC. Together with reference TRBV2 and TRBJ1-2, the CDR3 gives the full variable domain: EPEVTQTPSHQVTQMGQEVILRCVPISNHLYFYWYRQILGQKVEFLVSFYNNEISEKSEIFDDQFSVERPDGSNFTLKIRSTKLEDSAMYFCASNPDRGLGYTFGSGTRLTVV.

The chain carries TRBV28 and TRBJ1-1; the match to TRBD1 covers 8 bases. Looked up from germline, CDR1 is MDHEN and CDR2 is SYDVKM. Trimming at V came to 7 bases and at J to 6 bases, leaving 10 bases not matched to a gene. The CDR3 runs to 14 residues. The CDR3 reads CASISQGAWAEAFF. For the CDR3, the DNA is TGTGCCAGCATTTCGCAGGGGGCGTGGGCTGAAGCTTTCTTT.

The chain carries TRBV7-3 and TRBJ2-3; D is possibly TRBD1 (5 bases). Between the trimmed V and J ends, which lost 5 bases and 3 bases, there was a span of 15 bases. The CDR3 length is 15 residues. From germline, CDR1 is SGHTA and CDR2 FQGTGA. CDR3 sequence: CASSQTGPPTDTQYF. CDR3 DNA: TGTGCCAGCAGCCAAACAGGACCTCCAACAGATACGCAGTATTTT.

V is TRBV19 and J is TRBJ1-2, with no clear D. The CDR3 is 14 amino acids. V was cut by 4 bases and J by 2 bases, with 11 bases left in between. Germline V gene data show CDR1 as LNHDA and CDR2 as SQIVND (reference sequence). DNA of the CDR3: TGTGCCAGTAGTAAGGCACTGACGAACTATGGCTACACCTTC. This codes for CASSKALTNYGYTF.

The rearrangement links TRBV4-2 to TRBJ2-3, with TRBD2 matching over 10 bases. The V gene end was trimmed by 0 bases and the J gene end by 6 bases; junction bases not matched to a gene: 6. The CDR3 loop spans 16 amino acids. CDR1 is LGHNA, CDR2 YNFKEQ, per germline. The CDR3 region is CASSQEGSGGTDTQYF. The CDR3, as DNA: TGTGCCAGCAGCCAAGAGGGTAGCGGGGGGACGGATACGCAGTATTTT.

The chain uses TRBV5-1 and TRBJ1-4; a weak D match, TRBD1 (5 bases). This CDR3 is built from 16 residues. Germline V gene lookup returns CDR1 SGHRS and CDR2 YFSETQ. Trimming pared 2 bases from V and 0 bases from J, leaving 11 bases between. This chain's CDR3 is CASSLTGGATNEKLFF. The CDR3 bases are TGCGCCAGCAGCTTAACGGGGGGAGCAACTAATGAAAAACTGTTTTTT. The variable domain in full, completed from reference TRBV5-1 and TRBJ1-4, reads KAGVTQTPRYLIKTRGQQVTLSCSPISGHRSVSWYQQTPGQGLQFLFEYFSETQRNKGNFPGRFSGRQFSNSRSEMNVSTLELGDSALYLCASSLTGGATNEKLFFGSGTQLSVL.

CDR3 bases: TGCGCCAGCAGCCTGGGCGAGCGGTCCGCGAACACCGGGGAGCTGTTTTTT. It specifies CASSLGERSANTGELFF. The chain carries TRBV4-1 and TRBJ2-2; possibly TRBD2 for D (5 bases). Trimming pared 4 bases from V and 0 bases from J, leaving 15 bases between. In germline, CDR1 is MGHRA, CDR2 YSYEKL. The length of the CDR3 is 17 residues.

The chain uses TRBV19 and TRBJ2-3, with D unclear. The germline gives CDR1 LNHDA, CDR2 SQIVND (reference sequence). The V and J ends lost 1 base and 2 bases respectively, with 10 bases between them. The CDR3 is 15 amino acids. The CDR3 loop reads CASSIGGRITDTQYF. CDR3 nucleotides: TGTGCCAGTAGTATAGGAGGCAGAATCACAGATACGCAGTATTTT.

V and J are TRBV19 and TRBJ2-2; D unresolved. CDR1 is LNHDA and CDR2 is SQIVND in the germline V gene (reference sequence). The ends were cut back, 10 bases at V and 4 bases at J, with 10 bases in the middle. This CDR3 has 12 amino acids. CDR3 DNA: TGTGCCACCCGAGCTGGCACCGGGGAGCTGTTTTTT. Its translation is CATRAGTGELFF.